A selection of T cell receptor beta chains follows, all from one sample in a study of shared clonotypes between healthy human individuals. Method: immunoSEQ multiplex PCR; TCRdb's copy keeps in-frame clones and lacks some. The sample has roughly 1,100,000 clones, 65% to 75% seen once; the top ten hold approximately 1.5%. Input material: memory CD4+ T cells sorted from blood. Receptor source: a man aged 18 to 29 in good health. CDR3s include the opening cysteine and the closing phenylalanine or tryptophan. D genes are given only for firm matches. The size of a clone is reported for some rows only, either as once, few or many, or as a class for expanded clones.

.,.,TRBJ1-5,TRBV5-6,CASSLGRQPYNQPQHF,TGTGCCAGCAGCTTGGGCAGACAGCCTTACAATCAGCCCCAGCATTTT
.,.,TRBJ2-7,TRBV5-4,CASSFRAQGSYEQYF,TGTGCCAGCAGCTTCCGGGCCCAAGGGTCCTACGAGCAGTACTTC
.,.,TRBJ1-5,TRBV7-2,CASSSHGGGQPQHF,TGTGCCAGCAGCTCACACGGGGGCGGGCAGCCCCAGCATTTT
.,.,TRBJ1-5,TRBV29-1,CSATTGPSSQHF,TGCAGCGCCACAACCGGCCCTTCTTCCCAGCATTTT
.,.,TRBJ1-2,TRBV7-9,CASSLGVLRANYGYTF,TGTGCCAGCAGCTTAGGGGTCCTGAGAGCTAACTATGGCTACACCTTC
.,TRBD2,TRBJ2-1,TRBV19,CASSSPGGINEQFF,TGTGCCAGTAGTAGCCCGGGAGGGATCAATGAGCAGTTCTTC
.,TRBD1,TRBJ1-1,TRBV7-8,CASSGQGSTEAFF,TGTGCCAGCTCCGGACAGGGAAGTACTGAAGCTTTCTTT
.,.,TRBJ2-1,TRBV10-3,CAISPSGVGNEQFF,TGTGCCATCAGTCCCTCGGGAGTGGGCAATGAGCAGTTCTTC
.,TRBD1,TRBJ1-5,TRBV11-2,CASSLGDRGLGQPQHF,TGTGCCAGCAGCTTAGGGGACAGGGGGCTTGGTCAGCCCCAGCATTTT
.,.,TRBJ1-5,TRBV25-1,CASSDASGASNQPQHF,TGTGCCAGCAGTGATGCGTCGGGGGCGAGCAATCAGCCCCAGCATTTT
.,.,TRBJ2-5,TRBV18,CASSPSGGETQYF,TGTGCCAGCTCACCATCGGGTGGAGAGACCCAGTACTTC
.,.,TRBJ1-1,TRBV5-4,CASSLAVGNTEAFF,TGTGCCAGCAGCTTGGCCGTCGGGAACACTGAAGCTTTCTTT
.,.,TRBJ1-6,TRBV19,CASRDMAGGPLHF,TGTGCCAGTAGGGACATGGCCGGGGGGCCCCTCCACTTT
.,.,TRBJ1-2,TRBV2,CAIGVEAVYGYTF,TGTGCCATCGGGGTCGAGGCTGTCTATGGCTACACCTTC
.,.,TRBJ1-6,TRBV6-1,CASRQAVYNSPLHF,TGTGCCAGCAGACAGGCAGTTTATAATTCACCCCTCCACTTT
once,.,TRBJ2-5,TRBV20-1,CSAMRETQYF,TGCAGTGCTATGAGGGAGACCCAGTACTTC
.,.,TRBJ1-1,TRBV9,CASSVGQGLLIGTEAFF,TGTGCCAGCAGCGTAGGCCAGGGGTTATTGATAGGCACTGAAGCTTTCTTT
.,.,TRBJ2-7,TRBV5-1,CASSYDSSYEQYF,TGCGCCAGCAGCTATGACAGCTCCTACGAGCAGTACTTC
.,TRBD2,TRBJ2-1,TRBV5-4,CASSQLRAGLAGDNEQFF,TGTGCCAGCAGCCAACTCCGTGCGGGACTAGCGGGAGATAATGAGCAGTTCTTC
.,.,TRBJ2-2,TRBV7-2,CASSKTGLNTGELFF,TGTGCCAGCAGCAAAACCGGACTTAACACCGGGGAGCTGTTTTTT
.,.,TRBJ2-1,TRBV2,CASDSGPTTHEQFF,TGTGCCAGCGACTCAGGACCCACCACTCATGAGCAGTTCTTC
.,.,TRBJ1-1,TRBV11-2,CASSFNGQSGEAFF,TGTGCCAGCAGCTTTAATGGACAGAGCGGGGAAGCTTTCTTT
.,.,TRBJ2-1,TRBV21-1,CASSTPGPGYNEQFF,TGTGCCAGCAGCACCCCAGGACCGGGCTACAATGAGCAGTTCTTC
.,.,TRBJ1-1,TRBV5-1,CASSQNRVENTEAFF,TGCGCCAGCAGCCAGAACAGGGTGGAGAACACTGAAGCTTTCTTT
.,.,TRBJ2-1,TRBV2,CASRERGHEQFF,TGTGCCAGCAGGGAACGAGGCCATGAGCAGTTCTTC
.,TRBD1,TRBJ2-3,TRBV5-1,CASSSRTGSDTQYF,TGCGCCAGCAGCTCGAGGACAGGTTCAGATACGCAGTATTTT
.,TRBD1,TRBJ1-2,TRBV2,CASRTGQAEEGYTF,TGTGCCAGCAGGACGGGACAGGCGGAGGAGGGCTACACCTTC
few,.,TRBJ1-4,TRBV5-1,CASSPDDVLNEKLFF,TGCGCCAGCAGCCCCGACGACGTACTCAATGAAAAACTGTTTTTT
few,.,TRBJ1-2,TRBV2,CASSDDGYGYTF,TGTGCCAGCAGTGATGACGGCTATGGCTACACCTTC
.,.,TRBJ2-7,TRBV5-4,CASSLDGSPSYEQYF,TGTGCCAGCAGCTTGGACGGGAGCCCCTCCTACGAGCAGTACTTC
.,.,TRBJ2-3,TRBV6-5,CASRRGTDTQYF,TGTGCCAGCAGAAGGGGCACAGATACGCAGTATTTT
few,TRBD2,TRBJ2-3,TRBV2,CASRPGLAGDTQYF,TGTGCCAGCAGACCGGGACTAGCGGGAGATACGCAGTATTTT
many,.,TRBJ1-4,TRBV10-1,CASSADGEKLFF,TGCGCCAGCAGTGCGGACGGGGAAAAACTGTTTTTT
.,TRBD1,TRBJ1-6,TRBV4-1,CASSRKTAGQGMSPLHF,TGCGCCAGCAGCCGCAAGACTGCGGGACAGGGTATGTCACCCCTCCACTTT
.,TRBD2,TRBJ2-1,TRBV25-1,CASRNSGSSYNEQFF,TGTGCCAGCAGGAATAGCGGGAGCTCCTACAATGAGCAGTTCTTC